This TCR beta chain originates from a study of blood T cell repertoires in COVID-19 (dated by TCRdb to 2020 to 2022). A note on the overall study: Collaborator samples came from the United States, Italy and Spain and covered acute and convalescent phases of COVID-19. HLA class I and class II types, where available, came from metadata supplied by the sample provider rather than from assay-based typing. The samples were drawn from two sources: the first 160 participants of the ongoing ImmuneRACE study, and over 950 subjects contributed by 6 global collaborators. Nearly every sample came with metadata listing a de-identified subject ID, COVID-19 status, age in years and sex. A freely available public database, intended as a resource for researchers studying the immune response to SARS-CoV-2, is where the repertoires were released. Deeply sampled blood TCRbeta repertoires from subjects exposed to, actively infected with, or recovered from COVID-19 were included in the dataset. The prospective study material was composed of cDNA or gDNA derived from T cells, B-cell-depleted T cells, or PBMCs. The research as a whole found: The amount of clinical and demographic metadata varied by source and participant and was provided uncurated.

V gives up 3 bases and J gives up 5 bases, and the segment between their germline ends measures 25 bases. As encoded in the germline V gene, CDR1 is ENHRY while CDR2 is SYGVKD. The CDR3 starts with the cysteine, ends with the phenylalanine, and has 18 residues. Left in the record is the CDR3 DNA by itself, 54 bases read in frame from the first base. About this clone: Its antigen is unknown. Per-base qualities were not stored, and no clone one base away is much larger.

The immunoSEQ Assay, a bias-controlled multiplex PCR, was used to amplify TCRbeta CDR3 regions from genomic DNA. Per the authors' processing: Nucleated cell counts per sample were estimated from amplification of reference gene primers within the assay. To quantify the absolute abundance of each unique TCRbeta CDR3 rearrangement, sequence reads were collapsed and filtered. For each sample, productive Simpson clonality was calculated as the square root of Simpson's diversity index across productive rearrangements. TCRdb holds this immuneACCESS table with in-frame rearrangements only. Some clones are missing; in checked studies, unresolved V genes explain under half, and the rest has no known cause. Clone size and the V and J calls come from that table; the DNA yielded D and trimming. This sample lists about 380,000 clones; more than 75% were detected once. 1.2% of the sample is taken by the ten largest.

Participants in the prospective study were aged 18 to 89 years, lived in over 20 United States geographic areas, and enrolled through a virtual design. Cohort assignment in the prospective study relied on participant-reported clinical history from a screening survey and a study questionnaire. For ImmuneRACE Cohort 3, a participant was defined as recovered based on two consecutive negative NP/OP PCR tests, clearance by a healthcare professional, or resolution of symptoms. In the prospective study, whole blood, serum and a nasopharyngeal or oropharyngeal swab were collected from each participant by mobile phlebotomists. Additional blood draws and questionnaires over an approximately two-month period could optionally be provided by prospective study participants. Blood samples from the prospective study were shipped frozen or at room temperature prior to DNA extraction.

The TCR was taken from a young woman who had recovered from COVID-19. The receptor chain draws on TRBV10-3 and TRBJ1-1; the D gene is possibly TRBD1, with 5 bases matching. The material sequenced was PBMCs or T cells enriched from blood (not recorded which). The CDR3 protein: CAISETVGGGYGTTEAFF. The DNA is TGTGCCATCAGTGAAACGGTGGGGGGGGGATATGGGACGACTGAAGCTTTCTTT.